This record looks at one T cell receptor (beta chain) sequence and its context. The protocol was immunoSEQ multiplex PCR, while the TCRdb copy is restricted to in-frame clones and leaves out a portion. The data show approximately 250,000 clones, 75% to 85% seen once. The V and J ends lost 2 bases and 10 bases, in that order; junction bases with no gene match: 9. Germline V lookup: CDR1 MRHNA, CDR2 SNTAGT. The CDR3 extends over 15 amino acids. This specimen comes from a study of blood T cell repertoires in COVID-19. Study in general: Sites in the United States, Italy and Spain provided acute and convalescent COVID-19 samples.

Sequenced material: peripheral blood. The genes are TRBV6-4 and TRBJ2-1; 9 bases match TRBD2. The clonotype originates from a human donor in a cohort sampled during active COVID-19. Written as DNA, the CDR3 is TGTGCCAGCAGTGACGGAGCGGGGGGATTTCGAGAGCAGTTCTTC. It specifies CASSDGAGGFREQFF.